This T cell receptor (beta chain) was obtained from a study of response to subunit inactivated influenza vaccine. This clonotype was detected only a few times. Its antigen remains unidentified. The V segment lost 0 bases and the J segment 7 bases; nucleotides outside the gene matches: 6. Per germline, CDR1 SGHDT and CDR2 YYEEEE. The CDR3 runs 15 residues. General study results and limits: After each seasonal influenza vaccination, few new T cells are recruited, the authors suggested.

TCRdb analysed the RT-PCR reads with MiXCR anew, one entry per CDR3 protein. The data show 550,000 to 600,000 distinct CDR3 sequences, 12% seen once. V and J are TRBV5-6 and TRBJ1-4, with 7 bases identical to TRBD1. The source was PBMCs from blood, collected on the day of vaccination. The clonotype was recovered from a man between 45 and 60 years old who received an inactivated influenza vaccine. CDR3 in DNA: TGTGCCAGCAGCTTGGAGGGGGCCAGGACTGAAAAACTGTTTTTT. Translation gives CASSLEGARTEKLFF.